This TCR beta chain emerged from a study of regulatory T cells in long-lasting Graves disease. Findings and limits, study-wide: TRBV28, TRBJ1-2 and TRBJ2-5 emerged as the favored segments in persistent disease. Accuracy might have suffered from few samples. Persistent patients had more shared public clonotypes (2,741) than new patients (about 870).

Comments on this clonotype: The target antigen is unknown.

Indicated time point: persistent/refractory GD, antithyroid drugs over 5 years with positive TRAb. The authors made the TCR library using RNA they extracted from PBMCs. From each patient, about 8.1 milliliters of peripheral blood was drawn and collected into an EDTA anticoagulant tube. Arm-PCR with iRepertoire HTBI primers amplified the CDR3 regions for these TCR beta libraries. Using its own MiXCR run on the multiplex PCR reads, TCRdb lists one record per CDR3 protein. Here the sample spans more than 300,000 distinct CDR3 sequences, 20% to 25% being singletons. This CDR3 contains 15 residues. CDR1 and CDR2 from the germline V gene are SGHDN and FVKESK. The trim removed 0 bases at V and 7 bases at J, leaving 9 bases unmatched.

This TCR was recovered from a woman aged 40 to 50 with Graves disease. V usage is TRBV14 and J usage is TRBJ2-7; 7 bases line up with TRBD1. The source material was peripheral blood mononuclear cells (PBMCs), sampled when the disease was refractory, from a patient treated with antithyroid drugs. CDR3 sequence (DNA): TGTGCCAGCAGCCAAGAAGAGACAGGGTCGTGGGAGCAGTACTTC. This sequence encodes CASSQEETGSWEQYF. Full variable domain (missing parts from reference TRBV14 and TRBJ2-7): EAGVTQFPSHSVIEKGQTVTLRCDPISGHDNLYWYRRVMGKEIKFLLHFVKESKQDESGMPNNRFLAERTGGTYSTLKVQPAELEDSGVYFCASSQEETGSWEQYFGPGTRLTVT.